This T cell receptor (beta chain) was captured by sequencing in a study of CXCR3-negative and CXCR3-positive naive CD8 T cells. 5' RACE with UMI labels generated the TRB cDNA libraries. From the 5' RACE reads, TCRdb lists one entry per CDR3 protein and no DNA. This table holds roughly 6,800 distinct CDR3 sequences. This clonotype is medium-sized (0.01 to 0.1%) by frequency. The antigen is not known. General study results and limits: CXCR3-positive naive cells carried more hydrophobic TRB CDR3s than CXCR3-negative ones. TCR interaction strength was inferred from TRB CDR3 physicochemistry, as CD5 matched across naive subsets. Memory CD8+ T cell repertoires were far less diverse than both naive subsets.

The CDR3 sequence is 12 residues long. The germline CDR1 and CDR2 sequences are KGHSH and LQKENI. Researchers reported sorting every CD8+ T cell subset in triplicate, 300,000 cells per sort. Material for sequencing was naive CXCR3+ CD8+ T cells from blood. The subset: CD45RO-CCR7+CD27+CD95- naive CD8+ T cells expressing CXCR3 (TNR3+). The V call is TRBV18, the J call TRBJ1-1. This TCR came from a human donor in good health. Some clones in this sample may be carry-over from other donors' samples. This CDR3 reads CASSPDNTEAFF.